This T cell receptor (beta chain) was documented in a study of T-cell reconstitution after alpha-beta-depleted transplantation in children. Study-wide results and limits: Newly made T cells mostly supplied T-cell counts and diversity one year after transplant.

In the case of this clonotype: No antigen is known for it.

The CDR3 sequence is 12 residues long. Germline assignment: CDR1 LGHDT and CDR2 YNNKEL (reference sequence). The V gene lost 4 bases and the J gene lost 8 bases, with 9 bases spanning the gap. Unique molecular identifiers were used to barcode this TCRbeta library. TCRdb analysed the PCR reads with MiXCR anew, one entry per CDR3 protein. The data contain hundreds of thousands of distinct CDR3 sequences, 20% to 30% of them singletons. The input for sequencing was PBMCs, mostly from graft donor cells, taken 360 days after TCRalphabeta/CD19-depleted stem cell transplant. This receptor was identified in a female patient aged 2-15 years who had a stem cell transplant for congenital amegakaryocytic thrombocytopenia, so the T cells may come from the graft donor. J is TRBJ2-1 and V is TRBV3-1; D is unclear. CDR3 nucleotide sequence: TGTGCCAGCAGCCTAAGGACCGATGAGCAGTTCTTC. This sequence encodes CASSLRTDEQFF.